Below are 21 T cell receptor beta chains sequenced from a single sample in a study of CD8 T cells in ankylosing spondylitis. A single record per CDR3 protein comes from TCRdb applying MiXCR to the 5' RACE reads. Of more than 250,000 distinct CDR3 sequences listed, approximately 10% are singletons. Sample: blood, either unsorted or a sorted T cell fraction (not recorded which). These receptors came from a female donor with ankylosing spondylitis or in good health (not recorded which).

V and J are TRBV27 and TRBJ2-4, with no clear D. Germline V gene sequence: CDR1 MNHEY, CDR2 SMNVEV (reference sequence). Deletions cut 4 bases from V and 0 bases from J, with 7 bases between. The CDR3 extends over 14 amino acids. CDR3 residues: CASSSNLAKNIQYF. CDR3 nucleotides: TGTGCCAGCAGTTCAAATTTAGCCAAAAACATTCAGTACTTC.

This clonotype was recorded many times. The chain uses TRBV5-1 and TRBJ2-5; a possible D gene is TRBD2 (5 bases). The CDR3 extends over 16 amino acids. V lost 0 bases and J 1 base, leaving 13 bases between the germline ends. CDR1 and CDR2 from the germline V gene are SGHRS and YFSETQ. The chain's CDR3 is CASSLVGVGVQETQYF. Here the CDR3 DNA reads TGCGCCAGCAGCTTGGTTGGGGTCGGGGTCCAAGAGACCCAGTACTTC.

Notes on this clonotype: This sequence may be a read error, since a much larger clone differs from it by one base. The chain carries TRBV7-3 and TRBJ2-1; D is undetermined. Germline CDR1 and CDR2: SGHTA and FQGTGA. This CDR3 region has 15 residues. Deletions cut 1 base from V and 0 bases from J, with 7 bases between. CDR3 bases: TGTGCCAGCAGCTTAAGTCCTAGCTCCTACAATGAGCAGTTCTTC. Translating it yields CASSLSPSSYNEQFF. The full variable domain, with the rest looked up from reference TRBV7-3 and TRBJ2-1, is GAGVSQTPSNKVTEKGKYVELRCDPISGHTALYWYRQSLGQGPEFLIYFQGTGAADDSGLPNDRFFAVRPEGSVSTLKIQRTERGDSAVYLCASSLSPSSYNEQFFGPGTRLTVL.

V gene TRBV20-1 combines with J gene TRBJ2-2; no firm D call. The germline gives CDR1 DFQATT, CDR2 SNEGSKA (reference sequence). Trimming shortened V by 5 bases and J by 5 bases, and 12 bases separated the two germline ends. CDR3 size: 13 residues. CDR3 bases: TGCAGTGCTCTTCAGAGTGTAACCGGGGAGCTGTTTTTT. It translates to CSALQSVTGELFF.

This clonotype showed up many times. This chain joins TRBV20-1 and TRBJ2-5; no firm D call. V lost 3 bases and J 0 bases, leaving 5 bases between the germline ends. Germline V lookup: CDR1 DFQATT, CDR2 SNEGSKA (reference sequence). The CDR3 has 12 amino acids. In DNA, the CDR3 is TGCAGTGCTAGCCAGTACCAAGAGACCCAGTACTTC. Protein: CSASQYQETQYF.

This clonotype was recorded at least ten times. Here the CDR3 DNA reads TGCAGTGCTGGCAGACAGGGTGGATACACTGAAGCTTTCTTT. This gives the protein CSAGRQGGYTEAFF. The chain recombines TRBV20-1 with TRBJ1-1; 7 positions match TRBD1. The V gene's germline CDR1 is DFQATT and CDR2 SNEGSKA (reference sequence). V was clipped by 5 bases and J by 3 bases; unmatched bases: 9. The CDR3 has 14 amino acids.

This clonotype has ten or more counts. This chain links TRBV20-1 with TRBJ2-1; no clear D gene. In germline, CDR1 is DFQATT, CDR2 SNEGSKA (reference sequence). Trimming took 6 bases from V and 6 from J, leaving 12 bases between them. The CDR3 is made up of 12 amino acids. The CDR3 reads CSAASGSNEQFF. In DNA, the CDR3 is TGCAGTGCGGCCTCCGGGTCCAATGAGCAGTTCTTC.

This clonotype was seen many times. The chain has TRBV7-9 and TRBJ2-7; 8 bases are a match to TRBD2. CDR3 length: 14 amino acids. Losses at the gene ends were 5 bases for V and 0 bases for J; bases not matched to a gene: 3. From germline, CDR1 is SEHNR and CDR2 FQNEAQ (reference sequence). CDR3 amino acids: CASSRGGASYEQYF. CDR3 bases: TGTGCCAGCAGCCGGGGGGGGGCCTCCTACGAGCAGTACTTC.

This chain joins TRBV29-1 and TRBJ2-5; D possibly corresponds to TRBD1 (6 bases). Germline V gene data show CDR1 as SQVTM and CDR2 as ANQGSEA. V was shortened by 3 bases and J by 5 bases, with 10 bases between the two germline ends. The CDR3 contains 12 residues. The CDR3 coding sequence is TGCAGCGTTGACCAGGGGATGGAGACCCAGTACTTC. This sequence encodes CSVDQGMETQYF.

The sample holds many counts of this clonotype. This sequence joins TRBV24-1 and TRBJ2-2; weak D call: TRBD2 (6 bases). This CDR3 is built from 14 residues. V lost 5 bases to trimming and J lost 0 bases, with 6 bases between them. Germline CDR1 and CDR2: KGHDR and SFDVKD. In DNA, the CDR3 is TGTGCCACCAGTGGGGGGGCGAACACCGGGGAGCTGTTTTTT. This encodes CATSGGANTGELFF.

The V and J genes are TRBV28 and TRBJ2-1, with TRBD2 identical over 7 bases. CDR1 and CDR2 from the germline V gene are MDHEN and SYDVKM. CDR3 size: 15 residues. V lost 6 bases, J lost 3 bases, and 8 bases stayed unmatched. The CDR3 DNA reads TGTGCCAGCAGACCACCGGGACTACTCTACAATGAGCAGTTCTTC. This codes for CASRPPGLLYNEQFF.

This clonotype came up many times. The chain joins TRBV14 to TRBJ2-1; D could derive from TRBD1 or TRBD2 (6 bases each). Between the trimmed V and J ends, which lost 5 bases and 7 bases, there was a span of 18 bases. The CDR3 is 15 residues long. The V gene's germline CDR1 is SGHDN and CDR2 FVKESK. CDR3 bases: TGTGCCAGCAGCACCTCGGCAGGGGCGGGGAATGAGCAGTTCTTC. Translating gives CASSTSAGAGNEQFF. The variable domain in full, with the rest retrieved from reference TRBV14 and TRBJ2-1, is EAGVTQFPSHSVIEKGQTVTLRCDPISGHDNLYWYRRVMGKEIKFLLHFVKESKQDESGMPNNRFLAERTGGTYSTLKVQPAELEDSGVYFCASSTSAGAGNEQFFGPGTRLTVL.

On this clonotype itself: The junction departs from the called germline gene at one end, perhaps through a read error. The rearrangement joins TRBV5-1 to TRBJ1-1, with a tentative D call TRBD1 (6 bases). This CDR3 comprises 14 residues. Looked up from germline, CDR1 is SGHRS and CDR2 is YFSETQ. The CDR3 protein is CASSPGQPNTEVSF. CDR3 DNA: TGCGCCAGCAGCCCCGGACAGCCGAACACTGAAGTTTCCTTT.

This clonotype was recorded at least ten times. CDR3 nucleotide sequence: TGCGCCAGCAGCTTCGCTGGGGTGGACTATGGCTACACCTTC. Translation: CASSFAGVDYGYTF. The chain uses TRBV5-1 and TRBJ1-2, with no clear D. This CDR3 has 14 residues. Between the trimmed V and J ends, which lost 2 bases and 3 bases, there was a span of 11 bases. Germline CDR1 SGHRS, CDR2 YFSETQ.

This clonotype was observed a few times. V usage is TRBV7-2 and J usage is TRBJ1-5, with no clear D. The CDR3 contains 16 residues. The V end was cut by 5 bases, the J end by 0 bases, with 14 bases between. The germline gives CDR1 SGHTA, CDR2 FQGNSA. CDR3 protein: CASSPRTVYSNQPQHF. The CDR3 bases are TGTGCCAGCAGCCCTCGGACCGTATATAGCAATCAGCCCCAGCATTTT.

Comments on this clonotype: This may come from a read error, since a much larger clone is one base off. The chain has TRBV3-1 and TRBJ1-1; D is undetermined. CDR1 and CDR2 from the germline V gene are LGHDT and YNNKEL (reference sequence). CDR3 length: 15 amino acids. CDR3 bases: TGTGCCAGCAGCCAAGACTCGTCCAGTAACACTAAAGCTTTCTTT. This encodes CASSQDSSSNTKAFF.

The sample holds a few counts of this clonotype. The rearrangement links TRBV4-2 to TRBJ2-2, with D tentatively TRBD2 (5 bases). V lost 0 bases, J lost 5 bases, and 19 bases lay in between. The germline V gene encodes CDR1 LGHNA and CDR2 YNFKEQ. This CDR3 contains 18 residues. The CDR3 DNA follows: TGTGCCAGCAGCCAAGAATGGAGAGGGAGTATGGGGACCGGGGAGCTGTTTTTT. It specifies CASSQEWRGSMGTGELFF.

This clonotype was detected many times. V gene TRBV20-1 combines with J gene TRBJ1-5; 8 nucleotides align to TRBD1. The V gene end was trimmed by 1 base and the J gene end by 7 bases; junction bases not matched to a gene: 6. CDR1 is DFQATT, CDR2 SNEGSKA, per germline (reference sequence). The CDR3 has 14 amino acids. In DNA, the CDR3 is TGCAGTGCTAGAGTGGGACAGGTCAACCAGCCCCAGCATTTT. Translating it yields CSARVGQVNQPQHF.

This clonotype was detected many times. The V and J genes are TRBV5-1 and TRBJ2-2; 7 positions match TRBD1. After removal of 4 bases from V and 6 bases from J, the junction contained 3 bases not matched to a gene. The CDR3 is 13 amino acids. The germline V gene has CDR1 SGHRS and CDR2 YFSETQ. The CDR3 reads CASSKGTAGELFF. The CDR3 nucleotides read TGCGCCAGCAGCAAGGGGACAGCCGGGGAGCTGTTTTTT. The variable domain in full, completed from reference TRBV5-1 and TRBJ2-2, reads KAGVTQTPRYLIKTRGQQVTLSCSPISGHRSVSWYQQTPGQGLQFLFEYFSETQRNKGNFPGRFSGRQFSNSRSEMNVSTLELGDSALYLCASSKGTAGELFFGEGSRLTVL.

The rearrangement joins TRBV6-1 to TRBJ2-2; no clear D. With 7 bases removed from V and 5 bases from J, the gap between germline ends came to 11 bases. The CDR3 spans 13 residues. Germline V gene sequence: CDR1 MNHNS, CDR2 SASEGT. The CDR3 region is CASTPRSTGELFF. The CDR3 DNA is TGTGCCAGCACCCCAAGGTCGACCGGGGAGCTGTTTTTT.

V is TRBV6-1 and J is TRBJ1-5; the D is unclear. Germline CDR1 and CDR2: MNHNS and SASEGT. This CDR3 region has 13 residues. V lost 7 bases to trimming and J lost 2 bases, with 9 bases between them. The CDR3: CASTTYGNQPQHF. In DNA, the CDR3 is TGTGCCAGCACCACGTACGGCAATCAGCCCCAGCATTTT.